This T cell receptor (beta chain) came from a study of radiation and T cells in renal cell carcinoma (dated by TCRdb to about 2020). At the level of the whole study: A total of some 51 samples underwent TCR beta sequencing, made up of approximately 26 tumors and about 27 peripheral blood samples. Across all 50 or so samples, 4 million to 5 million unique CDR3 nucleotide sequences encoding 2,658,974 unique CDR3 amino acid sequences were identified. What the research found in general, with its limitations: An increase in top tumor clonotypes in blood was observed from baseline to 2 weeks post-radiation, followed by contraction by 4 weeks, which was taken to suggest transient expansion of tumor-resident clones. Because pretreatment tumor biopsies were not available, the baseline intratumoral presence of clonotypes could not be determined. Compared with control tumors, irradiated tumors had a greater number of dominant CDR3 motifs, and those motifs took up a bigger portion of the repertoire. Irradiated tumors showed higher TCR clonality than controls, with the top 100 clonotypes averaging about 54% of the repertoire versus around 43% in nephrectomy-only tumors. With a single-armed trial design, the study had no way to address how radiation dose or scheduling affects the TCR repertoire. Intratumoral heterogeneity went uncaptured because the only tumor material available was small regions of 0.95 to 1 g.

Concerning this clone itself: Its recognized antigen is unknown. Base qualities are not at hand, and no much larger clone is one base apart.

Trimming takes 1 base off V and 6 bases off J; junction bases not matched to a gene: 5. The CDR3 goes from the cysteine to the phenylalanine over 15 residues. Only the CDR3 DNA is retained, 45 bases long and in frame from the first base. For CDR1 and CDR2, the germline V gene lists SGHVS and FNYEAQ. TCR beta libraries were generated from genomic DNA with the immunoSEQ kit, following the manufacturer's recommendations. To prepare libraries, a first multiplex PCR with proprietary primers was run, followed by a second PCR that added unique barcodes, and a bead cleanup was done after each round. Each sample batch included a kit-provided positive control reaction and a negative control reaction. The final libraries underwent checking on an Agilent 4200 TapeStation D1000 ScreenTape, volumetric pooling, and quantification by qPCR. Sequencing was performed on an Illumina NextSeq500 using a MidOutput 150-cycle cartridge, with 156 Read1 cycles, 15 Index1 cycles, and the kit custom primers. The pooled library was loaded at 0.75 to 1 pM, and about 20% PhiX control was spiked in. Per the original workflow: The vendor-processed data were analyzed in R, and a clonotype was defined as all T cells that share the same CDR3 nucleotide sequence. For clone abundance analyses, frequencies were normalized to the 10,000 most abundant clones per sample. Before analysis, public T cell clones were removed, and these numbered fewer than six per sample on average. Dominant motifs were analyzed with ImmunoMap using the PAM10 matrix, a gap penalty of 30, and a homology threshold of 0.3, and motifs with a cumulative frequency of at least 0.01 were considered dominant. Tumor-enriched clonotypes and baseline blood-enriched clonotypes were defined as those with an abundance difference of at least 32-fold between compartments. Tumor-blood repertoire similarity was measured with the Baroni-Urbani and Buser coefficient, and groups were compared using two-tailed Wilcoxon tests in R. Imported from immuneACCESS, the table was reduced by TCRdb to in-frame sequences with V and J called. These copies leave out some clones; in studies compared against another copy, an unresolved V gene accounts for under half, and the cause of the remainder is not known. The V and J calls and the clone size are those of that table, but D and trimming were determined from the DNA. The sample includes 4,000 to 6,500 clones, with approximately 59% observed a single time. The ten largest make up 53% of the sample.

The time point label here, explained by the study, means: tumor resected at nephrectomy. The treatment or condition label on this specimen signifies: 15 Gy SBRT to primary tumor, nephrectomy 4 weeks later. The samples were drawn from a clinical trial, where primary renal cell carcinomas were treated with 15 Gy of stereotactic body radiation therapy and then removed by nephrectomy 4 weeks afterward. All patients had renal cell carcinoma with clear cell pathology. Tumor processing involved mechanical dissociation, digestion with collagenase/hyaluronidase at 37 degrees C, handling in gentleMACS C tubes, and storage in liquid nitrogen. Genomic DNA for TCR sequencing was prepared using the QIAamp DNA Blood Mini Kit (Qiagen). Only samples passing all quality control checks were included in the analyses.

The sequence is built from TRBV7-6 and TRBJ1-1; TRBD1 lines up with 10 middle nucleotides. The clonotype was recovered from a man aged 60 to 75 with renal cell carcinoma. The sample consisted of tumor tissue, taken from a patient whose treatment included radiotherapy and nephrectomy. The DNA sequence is TGTGCCAGCAGCTTAGGGGACAGGGGAGGCGCTGAAGCTTTCTTT. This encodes CASSLGDRGGAEAFF.